The entry that follows covers one TCR beta chain sequence. Antigen: not known. The sample belongs to a study of blood T cells in healthy people across ages. Whole-study findings and limits: There were more naive CD4+ cells and higher diversity in long-lived donors than in aged donors.

A second PCR, run for about 7 to 11 cycles, used a sample-barcoded 5' primer plus a J-beta primer mix. TCRdb reanalysed the 5' RACE reads using MiXCR and keeps one entry per CDR3 protein. The sample contains around 1,000,000 distinct CDR3 sequences, about 25% of which appear only once. Trimming removed 7 bases at V and 5 bases at J, with 20 bases between. The CDR3 covers 14 residues. CDR1 SQVTM and CDR2 ANQGSEA come from the germline V gene. This sample was also put to use in a study of T cells of mothers and their children.

The chain has TRBV29-1 and TRBJ2-5; D may be TRBD2 (6 bases). The sample was blood. The receptor comes from a girl aged 2 to 10 in good health. The CDR3 sequence: CSAEGPGTRETQYF. The CDR3 DNA reads as TGCAGCGCTGAGGGGCCGGGGACTCGGGAGACCCAGTACTTC.